This T cell receptor beta chain is from a study of control samples from healthy donors and cancer patients. The CDR3 sequence is 15 residues long. In germline, CDR1 is SGHTA, CDR2 FQGTGA. V shed 6 bases, J shed 7 bases, and the junction held 14 bases outside the gene matches. Sequencing was performed with immunoSEQ multiplex PCR; in TCRdb, only in-frame clones are kept and a portion is missing. Here the sample spans tens of thousands of clones, roughly nine tenths being singletons. Sequencing used PBMCs. This clonotype was sampled from a woman aged 45-65 years with colorectal cancer. The J gene is TRBJ1-1, the V gene TRBV7-3, with 7 nucleotides matching TRBD1. Written as DNA, the CDR3 is TGTGCCAGCAGGACCTCCATTGGGACAGCGAGTGAAGCTTTCTTT. Protein sequence: CASRTSIGTASEAFF.